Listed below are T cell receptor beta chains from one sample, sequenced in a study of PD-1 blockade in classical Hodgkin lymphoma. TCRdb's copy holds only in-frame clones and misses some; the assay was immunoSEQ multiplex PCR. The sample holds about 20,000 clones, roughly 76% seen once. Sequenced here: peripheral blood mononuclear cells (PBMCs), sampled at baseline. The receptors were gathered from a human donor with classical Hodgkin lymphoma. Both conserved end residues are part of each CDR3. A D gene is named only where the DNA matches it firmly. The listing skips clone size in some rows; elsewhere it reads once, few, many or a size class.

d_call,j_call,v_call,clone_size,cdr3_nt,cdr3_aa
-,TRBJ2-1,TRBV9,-,TGTGCCAGCAGCGTAGCTACCGGCGGCTACAATGAGCAGTTCTTC,CASSVATGGYNEQFF
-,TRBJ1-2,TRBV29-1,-,TGCAGCGCCGACCCGGACCGGAGCTATGGCTACACCTTC,CSADPDRSYGYTF
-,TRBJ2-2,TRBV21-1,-,TGTGCCAGCAGCAACGGGGGTAGGATCACCGGGGAGCTGTTTTTT,CASSNGGRITGELFF
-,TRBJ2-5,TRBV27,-,TGTGCCAGCAACCCGGGACCCCCAGTAATAGGGACCCAGTACTTC,CASNPGPPVIGTQYF
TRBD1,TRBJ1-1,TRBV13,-,TGTGCCAGCAGCGCCGACAGGGGGCGGATCACTGAAGCTTTCTTT,CASSADRGRITEAFF
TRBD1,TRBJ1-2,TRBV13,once,TGTGCCAGCAGCTCACCACAACGGGACAGGGGGCGAGATGGCTACACCTTC,CASSSPQRDRGRDGYTF
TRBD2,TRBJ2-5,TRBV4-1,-,TGCGCCAGCAGTCGTTTAGCGGGGGGGACCCAAGAGACCCAGTACTTC,CASSRLAGGTQETQYF
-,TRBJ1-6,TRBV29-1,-,TGCAGCGTTGAGGAGTCCCCCGTTTGTTACCCTATGCCACCCCTCCACTTT,CSVEESPVCYPMPPLHF
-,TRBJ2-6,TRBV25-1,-,TGTGCCAGCAGTGAACGGAAGGCTGGGGCCAACGTCCTGACTTTC,CASSERKAGANVLTF
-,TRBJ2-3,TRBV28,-,TGTGCCAGCAGGCCGCAAGGCAAGACAGATACGCAGTATTTT,CASRPQGKTDTQYF
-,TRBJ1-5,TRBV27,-,TGTGCCAGCAGCCCCCGTTGGGAGAATAATCAGCCCCAGCATTTT,CASSPRWENNQPQHF
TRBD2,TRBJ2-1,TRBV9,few,TGTGCCAGCAGCGCTAGGAGGGGGACTAGCGGCCCTTCAGCCAATGAGCAGTTCTTC,CASSARRGTSGPSANEQFF
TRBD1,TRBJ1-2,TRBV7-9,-,TGTGCCAGCAGCTTGGGCCCGACAGGGGCCGGCAATCACACCTTC,CASSLGPTGAGNHTF
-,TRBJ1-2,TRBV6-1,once,TGTGCCAGCAGTGAAACGCAGGTCTATGGCTACACCTTC,CASSETQVYGYTF
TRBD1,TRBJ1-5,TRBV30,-,TGTGCCTGGAGTGGCGGACAGGGCAATCAGCCCCAGCATTTT,CAWSGGQGNQPQHF
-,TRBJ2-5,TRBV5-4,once,TGTGCCAGCAGCCCTGGGGACTCCCAAGAGACCCAGTACTTC,CASSPGDSQETQYF
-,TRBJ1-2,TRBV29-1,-,TGCAGCGTTGAAGGGAGTCAGGGGATTAACTATGGCTACACCTTC,CSVEGSQGINYGYTF
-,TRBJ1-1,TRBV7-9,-,TGTGCCAGCAGCTCTAGCGGACAGTTTGTAACTTTCTTT,CASSSSGQFVTFF
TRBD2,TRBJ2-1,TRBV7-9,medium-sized,TGTGCCAGCAGCCTGCGGGGGGAGTCGGCCTACAATGAGCAGTTCTTC,CASSLRGESAYNEQFF
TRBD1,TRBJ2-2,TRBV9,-,TGTGCCAGCAGCGTATCCGGGACAGCTAACACCGGGGAGCTGTTTTTT,CASSVSGTANTGELFF
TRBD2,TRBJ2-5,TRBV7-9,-,TGTGCCAGCAGCCCGGGACTAGCGGGGCAAGAGACCCAGTACTTC,CASSPGLAGQETQYF
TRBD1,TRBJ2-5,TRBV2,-,TGTGCCAGCTTCACCGGTTGGGGGACAGCCGCCGAGACCCAGTACTTC,CASFTGWGTAAETQYF
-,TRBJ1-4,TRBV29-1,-,TGCAGCGCAGGCAAGGGACATCCTAATGAAAAACTGTTTTTT,CSAGKGHPNEKLFF
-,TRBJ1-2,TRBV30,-,TGTGCCTGGGAGGGCAGGGACGACTATGGCTACACCTTC,CAWEGRDDYGYTF
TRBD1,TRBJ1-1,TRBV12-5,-,TGTGCTAGTGGGTGGACAGGGGGAGAGACTGAAGCTTTCTTT,CASGWTGGETEAFF
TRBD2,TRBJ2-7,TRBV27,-,TGTGCCAGCAGGCCTAGCGGATTACCCTACGAGCAGTACTTC,CASRPSGLPYEQYF
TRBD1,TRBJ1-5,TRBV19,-,TGTGCCAGTAGTAAGACAGGGGATAGCAATCAGCCCCAGCATTTT,CASSKTGDSNQPQHF
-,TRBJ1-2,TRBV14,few,TGTGCCAGCAGCCCAGGAGGCTCCCTTGTCCAGGGGCGCCGATATGGCTACACCTTC,CASSPGGSLVQGRRYGYTF
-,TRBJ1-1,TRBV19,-,TGTGCCAGTAGTATGCCACAGTCAATGAGGACTGAAGCTTTCTTT,CASSMPQSMRTEAFF
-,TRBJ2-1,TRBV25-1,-,TGTGCCAGCAGTCGAGGGGGATACAATGAGCAGTTCTTC,CASSRGGYNEQFF
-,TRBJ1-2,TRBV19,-,TGTGCCAGTACCGTCCTTCCGGGACCCTTAAAGAATGGCTACACCTTC,CASTVLPGPLKNGYTF
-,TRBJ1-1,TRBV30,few,TGTGCCTGGGGCCAATGGGACACTGAAGCTTTCTTT,CAWGQWDTEAFF
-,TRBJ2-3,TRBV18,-,TGTGCCAGCTCACCCTCAGGGGGGGTCACAGATACGCAGTATTTT,CASSPSGGVTDTQYF
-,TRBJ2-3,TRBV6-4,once,TGTGCCAGCAGAGCCGGAACTAGCACAGATACGCAGTATTTT,CASRAGTSTDTQYF
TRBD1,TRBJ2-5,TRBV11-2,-,TGTGCCAGCAGCTTAAGAACCACTCCAAGGGACAGGGATAAAGAGACCCAGTACTTC,CASSLRTTPRDRDKETQYF